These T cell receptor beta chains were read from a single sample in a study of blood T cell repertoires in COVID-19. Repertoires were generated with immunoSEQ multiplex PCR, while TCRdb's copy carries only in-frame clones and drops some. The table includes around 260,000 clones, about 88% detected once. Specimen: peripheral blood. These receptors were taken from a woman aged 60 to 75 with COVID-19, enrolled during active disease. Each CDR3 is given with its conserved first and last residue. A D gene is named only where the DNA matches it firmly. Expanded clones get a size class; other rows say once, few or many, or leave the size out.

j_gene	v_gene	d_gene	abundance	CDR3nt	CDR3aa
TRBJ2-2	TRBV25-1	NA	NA	TGTGCCAGCAGTCTAAGCGAGGGTCGGGGGACCGGGGAGCTGTTTTTT	CASSLSEGRGTGELFF
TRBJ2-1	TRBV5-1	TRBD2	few	TGCGCCAGCAGTGGACTTCTCGGCGGGAGAATCGGTGAGCAGTTCTTC	CASSGLLGGRIGEQFF
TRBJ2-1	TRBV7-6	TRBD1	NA	TGTGCCAGCAGCATAACCGGGACAGGAACTTATGGCGGCTACAATGAGCAGTTCTTC	CASSITGTGTYGGYNEQFF
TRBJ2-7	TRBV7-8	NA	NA	TGTGCCAGCGGGTCGGGCGAGCAGTACTTC	CASGSGEQYF
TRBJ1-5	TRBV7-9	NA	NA	TGTGCCAGCAGCTTAGCGGAGATTCTATGGCCCCAGCATTTT	CASSLAEILWPQHF
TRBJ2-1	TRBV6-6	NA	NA	TGTGCCAGCACTAGCGGGACAGGGGACTACAATGAGCAGTTCTTC	CASTSGTGDYNEQFF
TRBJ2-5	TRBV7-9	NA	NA	TGTGCCAGCATCCCATCGGGGGTTGCAGAGACCCAGTACTTC	CASIPSGVAETQYF
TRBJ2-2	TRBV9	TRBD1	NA	TGTGCCAGCAGCCCGAGACAGGGGGAAGCCGGGGAGCTGTTTTTT	CASSPRQGEAGELFF
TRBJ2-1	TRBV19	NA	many	TGTGCCAGTAGTACCCGTGGGGGGGAGCAGTTCTTC	CASSTRGGEQFF
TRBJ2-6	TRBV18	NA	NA	TGTGCCAGCTCACCTAGGACTGGAACTCCATACTCTGGGGCCAACGTCCTGACTTTC	CASSPRTGTPYSGANVLTF
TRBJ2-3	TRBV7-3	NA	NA	TGTGCCAGCAGCTCTCAAGTAGGGGCGCAGTATTTT	CASSSQVGAQYF
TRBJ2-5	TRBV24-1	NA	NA	TGTGCCACCAGTGATCCTGGACAGACCAGGGAGACCCAGTACTTC	CATSDPGQTRETQYF
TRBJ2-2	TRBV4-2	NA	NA	TGTGCCAGCAGCCAAGAAAGGCAGGCGAACACCGGGGAGCTGTTTTTT	CASSQERQANTGELFF
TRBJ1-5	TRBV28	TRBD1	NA	TGTGCCAGCAGTTTGGGGGACAGAAGCAATCAGCCCCAGCATTTT	CASSLGDRSNQPQHF
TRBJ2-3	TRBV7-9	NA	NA	TGTGCCAGCAGCCCGCGATTCAACTTGGTTGTCACAGATACGCAGTATTTT	CASSPRFNLVVTDTQYF
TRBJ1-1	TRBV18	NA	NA	TGTGCCAGCTCACCAAGGCGGGGACTCACTGAAGCTTTCTTT	CASSPRRGLTEAFF
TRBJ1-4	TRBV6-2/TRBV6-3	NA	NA	TGTGCCAGCAGTTACTTGGAGCGAGAAAAACTGTTTTTT	CASSYLEREKLFF
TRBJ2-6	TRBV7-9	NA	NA	TGTGCCAGCAGCCAAACAGGGTTTGGGGCCAACGTCCTGACTTTC	CASSQTGFGANVLTF
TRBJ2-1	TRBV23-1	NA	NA	TGCGCCAGCAGTCACCCCTCTCCCTCGAGTTGGTCCTACAATGAGCAGTTCTTC	CASSHPSPSSWSYNEQFF
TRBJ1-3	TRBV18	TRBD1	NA	TGTGCCAGCTCACCGATAACAGGGGGATATGGAAACACCATATATTTT	CASSPITGGYGNTIYF
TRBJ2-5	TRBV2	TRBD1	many	TGTGCCAGCAGTGAAGGGGGACAGGGAAAAGAGACCCAGTACTTC	CASSEGGQGKETQYF
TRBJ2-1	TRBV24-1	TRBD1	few	TGTGCCACCAGTGATTCCGGGACAGGATTTGAAGTGAAGTTCTTC	CATSDSGTGFEVKFF
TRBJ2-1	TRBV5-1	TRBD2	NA	TGCGCCAGCAGCTTGAATAGCGGGTCTTCGGAGCAGTTCTTC	CASSLNSGSSEQFF
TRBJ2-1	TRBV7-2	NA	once	TGTGCCAGCAGCTTAATGGGCCTCAATGAGCAGTTCTTC	CASSLMGLNEQFF
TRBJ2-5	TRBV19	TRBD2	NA	TGTGCCAGTAGTATTGCCACGGGGGGACTCCGGTTGTCGGAGACCCAGTACTTC	CASSIATGGLRLSETQYF
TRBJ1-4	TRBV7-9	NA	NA	TGTGCCAGCAGTCCAGCACAGGGCCCAACGTTAAAACTGTTTTTT	CASSPAQGPTLKLFF
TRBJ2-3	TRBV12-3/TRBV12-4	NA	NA	TGTGCCAGCGAAGGGGGGGGAGATACGCAGTATTTT	CASEGGGDTQYF
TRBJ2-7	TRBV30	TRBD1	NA	TGTGCCTGGGGAGAAGACAGGGGGCGGCACGAGCAGTACTTC	CAWGEDRGRHEQYF
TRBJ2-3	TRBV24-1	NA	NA	TGTGCCACCAGTGACCGGAGAGGGGGAGATACGCAGTATTTT	CATSDRRGGDTQYF
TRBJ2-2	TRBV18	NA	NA	TGTGCCAGCTCACCACCACCCGCGGGCACCGGGGAGCTGTTTTTT	CASSPPPAGTGELFF
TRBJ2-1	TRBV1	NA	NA	TGCACCAGCAGCCGCACGGGAGGTATCACCTACAATGAGCAGTTCTTC	CTSSRTGGITYNEQFF
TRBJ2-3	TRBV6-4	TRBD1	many	TGTGCCAGCAGTGTGGGGACAGGGGGCGATACGCAGTATTTT	CASSVGTGGDTQYF
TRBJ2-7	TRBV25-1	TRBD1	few	TGTGCCAGCAGTGCGCAGACAGGGGGTTTTGCCGAGCAGTACTTC	CASSAQTGGFAEQYF
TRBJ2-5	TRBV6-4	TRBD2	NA	TGTGCCAGAGGAAAGAGGGGGGCTAGCGGGAGGGCGGAGACCCAGTACTTC	CARGKRGASGRAETQYF
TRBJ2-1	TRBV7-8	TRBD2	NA	TGTGCCAGCAGCCCCGTCGTAGCCACCGGGACTAGCGGGGACAATGAGCAGTTCTTC	CASSPVVATGTSGDNEQFF
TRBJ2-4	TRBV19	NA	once	TGTGCCAGTCGGACTACAGCCGAAATAGCCAAAAACATTCAGTACTTC	CASRTTAEIAKNIQYF
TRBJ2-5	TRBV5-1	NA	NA	TGCGCCAGCAGCTTGGCCTCTTCAGGGCAAGAGACCCAGTACTTC	CASSLASSGQETQYF
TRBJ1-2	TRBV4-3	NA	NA	TGCGCCAGCAGCCCGGGTGGTGGGGCCGCCTGGGGCTACACCTTC	CASSPGGGAAWGYTF
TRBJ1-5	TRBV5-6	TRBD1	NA	TGTGCCAGCAGCCGACAGGGGGCGAGCAATCAGCCCCAGCATTTT	CASSRQGASNQPQHF
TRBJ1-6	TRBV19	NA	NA	TGTGCCAGTAGCAACCCGGGACAAAGCTCCTATAATTCACCCCTCCACTTT	CASSNPGQSSYNSPLHF
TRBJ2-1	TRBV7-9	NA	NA	TGTGCCAGCAGCTCCGTCGCCGGGAGCTACAATGAGCAGTTCTTC	CASSSVAGSYNEQFF
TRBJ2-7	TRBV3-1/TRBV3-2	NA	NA	TGTGCCAGCAGCCAAGTAGGGCGGTCAGGGGAGCAGTACTTC	CASSQVGRSGEQYF
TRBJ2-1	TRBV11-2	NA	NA	TGTGCCAGCAGCTTAAGCGGAAGCTACAATGAGCAGTTCTTC	CASSLSGSYNEQFF
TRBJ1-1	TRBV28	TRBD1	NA	TGTGCCAGCAGCCCAGGGGGTCTCACTGAAGCTTTCTTT	CASSPGGLTEAFF
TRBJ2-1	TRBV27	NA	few	TGTGCCAGCAGTTTAGCCGGGGGTTTCAATGAGCAGTTCTTC	CASSLAGGFNEQFF
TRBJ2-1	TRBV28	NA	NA	TGTGCCAGCAGACCGACCGGGACAAACTACAATGAGCAGTTCTTC	CASRPTGTNYNEQFF
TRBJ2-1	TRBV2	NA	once	TGTGCCAGCAAGCGGAGGGACTCCTACAATGAGCAGTTCTTC	CASKRRDSYNEQFF
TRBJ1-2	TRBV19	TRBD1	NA	TGTGCCAGTAGCTCCGGGACAGGGGGCGTGAAGGTCTATGGCTACACCTTC	CASSSGTGGVKVYGYTF
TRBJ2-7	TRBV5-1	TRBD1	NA	TGCGCCAGCAGCCCCCGGACAGGGTCTTTCGAGCAGTACTTC	CASSPRTGSFEQYF
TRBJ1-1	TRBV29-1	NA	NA	TGCAGCGTTGGGGGGGGAGTGGGGTCTAACACTGAAGCTTTCTTT	CSVGGGVGSNTEAFF
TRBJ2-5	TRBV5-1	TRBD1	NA	TGCGCCAGCAGCTCCCAGAACAGGGGGCTAAGGGAGACCCAGTACTTC	CASSSQNRGLRETQYF
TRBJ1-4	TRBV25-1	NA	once	TGTGCCAGCAGTGATCGGGGAACTAATGAAAAACTGTTTTTT	CASSDRGTNEKLFF
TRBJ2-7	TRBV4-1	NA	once	TGCGCCAGCAGCCAGTATAGGGGGTACGAGCAGTACTTC	CASSQYRGYEQYF
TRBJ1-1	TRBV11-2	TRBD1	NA	TGTGCCAGCAGCCCGAACAGGGGTGGTGGCACTGAAGCTTTCTTT	CASSPNRGGGTEAFF
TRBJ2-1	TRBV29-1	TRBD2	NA	TGCAGCGTGAAACTAGCGGGAGCCGGTTTGGAGCAGTTCTTC	CSVKLAGAGLEQFF
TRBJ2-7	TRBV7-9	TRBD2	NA	TGTGCCAGCAGCTTAGCGGGAGGGGAGCAGTACTTC	CASSLAGGEQYF
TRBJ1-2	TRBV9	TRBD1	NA	TGTGCCAGCAGCGTAGAAAATCATCGACAGGGTTTAGATGGCTACACCTTC	CASSVENHRQGLDGYTF
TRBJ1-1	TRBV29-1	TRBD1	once	TGCAGCGCTCGGACAGGGCCTTACACTGAAGCTTTCTTT	CSARTGPYTEAFF
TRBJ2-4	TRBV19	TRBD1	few	TGTGCCAGTAGTATGAGGGGGCGAACCCCCACAGCCAAAAACATTCAGTACTTC	CASSMRGRTPTAKNIQYF